This T cell receptor beta chain was recovered during a study of blood T cells in healthy people across ages. Study conclusions and caveats: Using unsorted PBMCs precluded a conclusive naive versus antigen-experienced comparison.

Together with a sample-barcoded 5' primer, a J-beta primer mix was included in a second PCR lasting about 6 to 11 cycles. TCRdb independently ran MiXCR on the 5' RACE reads; one entry per CDR3 protein. The sample carries approximately 1.5 million distinct CDR3 sequences, almost 35% recorded once. A remark on this clonotype: Its antigen is still unknown.

Germline trimming cut 5 bases from V and 4 bases from J; bases unmatched to any gene: 9. The CDR3 totals 14 residues. Germline V gives CDR1 DFQATT, CDR2 SNEGSKA (reference sequence). The donors, aged about 6 to 100, were healthy Caucasians from Russia. Extraction of total RNA produced a minimum of 5.5 micrograms from each sample. Source material: blood. This chain links TRBV20-1 with TRBJ1-1; 8 nucleotides line up with TRBD1. This sequence originates from a woman in her 30s in good health. The CDR3 reads CSALTGVRATEAFF. The CDR3 coding sequence is TGCAGTGCTTTGACAGGGGTAAGAGCCACTGAAGCTTTCTTT.